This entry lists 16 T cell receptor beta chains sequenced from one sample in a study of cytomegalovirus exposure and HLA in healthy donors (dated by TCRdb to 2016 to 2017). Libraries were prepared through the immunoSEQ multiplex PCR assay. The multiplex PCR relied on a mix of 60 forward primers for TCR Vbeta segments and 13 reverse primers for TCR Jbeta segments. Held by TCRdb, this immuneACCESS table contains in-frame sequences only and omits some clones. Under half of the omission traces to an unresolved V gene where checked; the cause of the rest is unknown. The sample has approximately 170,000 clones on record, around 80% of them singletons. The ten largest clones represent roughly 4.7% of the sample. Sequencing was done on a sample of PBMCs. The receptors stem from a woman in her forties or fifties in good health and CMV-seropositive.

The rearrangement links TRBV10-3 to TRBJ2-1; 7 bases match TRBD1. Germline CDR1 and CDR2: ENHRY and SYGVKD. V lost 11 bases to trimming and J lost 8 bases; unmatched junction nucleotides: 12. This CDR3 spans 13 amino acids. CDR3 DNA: TGTGCCGCCCAAGAGGGGGCAGAGGATGAGCAGTTCTTC. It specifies CAAQEGAEDEQFF.

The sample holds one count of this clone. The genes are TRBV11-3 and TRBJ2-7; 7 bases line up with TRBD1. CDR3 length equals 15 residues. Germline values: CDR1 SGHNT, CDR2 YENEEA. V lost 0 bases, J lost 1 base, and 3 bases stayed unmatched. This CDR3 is CASSLEPGGSYEQYF. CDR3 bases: TGTGCCAGCAGCTTAGAACCAGGGGGTTCCTACGAGCAGTACTTC.

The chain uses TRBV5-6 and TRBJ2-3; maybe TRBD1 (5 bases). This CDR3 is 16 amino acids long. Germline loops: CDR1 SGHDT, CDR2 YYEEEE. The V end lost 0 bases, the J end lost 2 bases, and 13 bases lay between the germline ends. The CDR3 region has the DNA TGTGCCAGCAGCTTGGCCGGCAGGGCGTACACAGATACGCAGTATTTT. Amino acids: CASSLAGRAYTDTQYF.

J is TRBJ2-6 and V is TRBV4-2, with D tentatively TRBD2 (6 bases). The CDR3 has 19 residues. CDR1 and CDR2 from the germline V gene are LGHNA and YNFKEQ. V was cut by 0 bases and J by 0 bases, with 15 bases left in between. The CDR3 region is CASSQDSGVTSSGANVLTF. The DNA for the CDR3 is TGTGCCAGCAGCCAAGATTCGGGGGTGACAAGCTCTGGGGCCAACGTCCTGACTTTC.

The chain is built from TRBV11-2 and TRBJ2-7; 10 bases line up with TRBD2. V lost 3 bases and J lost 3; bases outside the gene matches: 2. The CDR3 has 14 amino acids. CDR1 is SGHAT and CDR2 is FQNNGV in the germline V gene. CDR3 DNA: TGTGCCAGCAGCTTCCTAGCGGGAGACTACGAGCAGTACTTC. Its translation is CASSFLAGDYEQYF.

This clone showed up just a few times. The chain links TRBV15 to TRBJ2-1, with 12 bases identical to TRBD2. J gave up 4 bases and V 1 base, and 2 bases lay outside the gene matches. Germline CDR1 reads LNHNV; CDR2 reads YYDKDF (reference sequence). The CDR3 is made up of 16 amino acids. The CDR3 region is CATSRGTSGGYNEQFF. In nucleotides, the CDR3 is TGTGCCACCAGCAGAGGTACTAGCGGGGGGTACAATGAGCAGTTCTTC.

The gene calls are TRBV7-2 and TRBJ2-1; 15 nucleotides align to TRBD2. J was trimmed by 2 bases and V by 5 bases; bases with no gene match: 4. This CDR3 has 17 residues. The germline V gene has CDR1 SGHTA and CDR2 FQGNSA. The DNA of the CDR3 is TGTGCCAGCAGCCGGACTAGCGGGGGGGCCCCCTACAATGAGCAGTTCTTC. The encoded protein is CASSRTSGGAPYNEQFF.

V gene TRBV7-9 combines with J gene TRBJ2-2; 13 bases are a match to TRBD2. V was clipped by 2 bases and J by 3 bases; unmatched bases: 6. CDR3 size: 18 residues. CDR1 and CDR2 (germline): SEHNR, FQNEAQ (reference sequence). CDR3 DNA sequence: TGTGCCAGCAGCTTAACTCGGACTAGCGGGAGAGACACCGGGGAGCTGTTTTTT. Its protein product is CASSLTRTSGRDTGELFF.

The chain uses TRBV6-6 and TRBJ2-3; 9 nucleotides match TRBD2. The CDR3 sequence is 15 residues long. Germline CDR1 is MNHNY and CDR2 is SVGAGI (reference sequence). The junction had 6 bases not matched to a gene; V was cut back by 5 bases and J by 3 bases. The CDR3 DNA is TGTGCCAGCAGTACCAGCGGGGGGTGGACAGATACGCAGTATTTT. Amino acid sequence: CASSTSGGWTDTQYF.

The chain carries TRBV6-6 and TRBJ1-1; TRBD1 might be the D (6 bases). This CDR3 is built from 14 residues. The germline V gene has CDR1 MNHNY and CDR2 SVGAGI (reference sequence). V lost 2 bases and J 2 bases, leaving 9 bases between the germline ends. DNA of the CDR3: TGTGCCAGCAGTTACGGACAGACTAACACTGAAGCTTTCTTT. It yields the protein CASSYGQTNTEAFF.

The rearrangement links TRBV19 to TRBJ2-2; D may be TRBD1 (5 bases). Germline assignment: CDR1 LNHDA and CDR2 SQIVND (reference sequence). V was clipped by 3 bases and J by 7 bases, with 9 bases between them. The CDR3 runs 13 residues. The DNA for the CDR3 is TGTGCCAGTAGTATGTCAGGGATCGGGGAGCTGTTTTTT. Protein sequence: CASSMSGIGELFF. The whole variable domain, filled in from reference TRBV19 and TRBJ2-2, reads DGGITQSPKYLFRKEGQNVTLSCEQNLNHDAMYWYRQDPGQGLRLIYYSQIVNDFQKGDIAEGYSVSREKKESFPLTVTSAQKNPTAFYLCASSMSGIGELFFGEGSRLTVL.

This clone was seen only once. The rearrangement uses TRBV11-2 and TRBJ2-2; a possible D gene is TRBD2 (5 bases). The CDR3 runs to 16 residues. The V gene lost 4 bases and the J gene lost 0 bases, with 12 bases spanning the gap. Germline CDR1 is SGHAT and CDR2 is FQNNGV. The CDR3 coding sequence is TGTGCCAGCAGCTCGAATCCGGGATCGAACACCGGGGAGCTGTTTTTT. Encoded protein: CASSSNPGSNTGELFF.

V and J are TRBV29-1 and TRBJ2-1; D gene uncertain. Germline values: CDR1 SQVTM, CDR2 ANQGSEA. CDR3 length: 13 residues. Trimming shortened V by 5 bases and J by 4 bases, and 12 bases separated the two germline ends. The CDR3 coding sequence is TGCAGCGTTTCCTCGCCGAGGTACAATGAGCAGTTCTTC. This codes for CSVSSPRYNEQFF.

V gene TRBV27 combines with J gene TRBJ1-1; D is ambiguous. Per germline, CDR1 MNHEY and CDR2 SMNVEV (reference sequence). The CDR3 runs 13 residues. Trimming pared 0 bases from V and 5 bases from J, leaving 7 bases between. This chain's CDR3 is CASSLSGGTEAFF. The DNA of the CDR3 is TGTGCCAGCAGTTTATCGGGAGGGACTGAAGCTTTCTTT.

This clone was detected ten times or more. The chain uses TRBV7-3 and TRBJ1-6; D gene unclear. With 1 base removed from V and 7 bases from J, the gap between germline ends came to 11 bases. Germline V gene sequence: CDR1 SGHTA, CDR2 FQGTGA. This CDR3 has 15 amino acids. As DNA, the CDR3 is TGTGCCAGCAGCTTAATGCCGGGATTAAATTCACCCCTCCACTTT. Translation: CASSLMPGLNSPLHF. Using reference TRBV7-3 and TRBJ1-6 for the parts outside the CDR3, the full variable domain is GAGVSQTPSNKVTEKGKYVELRCDPISGHTALYWYRQSLGQGPEFLIYFQGTGAADDSGLPNDRFFAVRPEGSVSTLKIQRTERGDSAVYLCASSLMPGLNSPLHFGNGTRLTVT.

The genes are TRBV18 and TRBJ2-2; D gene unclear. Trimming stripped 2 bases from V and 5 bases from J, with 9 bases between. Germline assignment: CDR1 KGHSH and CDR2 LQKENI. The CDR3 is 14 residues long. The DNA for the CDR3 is TGTGCCAGCTCACCAGAATCCCTAACCGGGGAGCTGTTTTTT. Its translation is CASSPESLTGELFF.